This T cell receptor beta chain was captured in a study of monozygotic twins with inflammatory bowel disease. From its re-call of the 5' RACE reads, TCRdb lists each CDR3 protein once, without DNA. The specimen's table records some 190,000 distinct CDR3 sequences. The CDR3 spans 13 residues. Germline CDR1 and CDR2: SGHTA and FQGNSA. The chain recombines TRBV7-2 with TRBJ2-3. This clonotype was sampled from a human donor with ulcerative colitis or Crohn's disease, or a healthy co-twin of an affected twin (not recorded which). Sequencing was performed on blood. CDR3 region: CASSFVSRDTQYF. Filled out from reference TRBV7-2 and TRBJ2-3, the complete variable domain reads GAGVSQSPSNKVTEKGKDVELRCDPISGHTALYWYRQSLGQGLEFLIYFQGNSAPDKSGLPSDRFSAERTGGSVSTLTIQRTQQEDSAVYLCASSFVSRDTQYFGPGTRLTVL.